This entry concerns a single TCR beta chain. Its cognate antigen is unknown. Other DNA sequences in the sample encode the same CDR3. The data are from a study of cytomegalovirus exposure and HLA in healthy donors. Overall study results and limits: As a later analysis revealed, most CMV-associated TCR beta chains appeared HLA-restricted. The HLA-A and HLA-B alleles of most subjects were reportedly predicted accurately from TCR beta sequences.

Unrecorded immune exposures were likely, despite nominal health at sampling. The PCR used 60 Vbeta and 13 Jbeta primers. Clones were read by immunoSEQ multiplex PCR, and TCRdb kept only the in-frame ones, dropping some. Of 200,000 to 250,000 clones listed, 85% were seen once; the top ten hold 1.3%. J was trimmed by 4 bases and V by 4 bases; bases with no gene match: 7. The CDR3 contains 15 residues. Germline-derived CDR1 and CDR2 are SGDLS and YYNGEE. This sequence joins TRBV9 and TRBJ2-1, with TRBD1 matching 8 bases. Sequencing input: PBMCs. The sequence was obtained from a human donor in good health. The CDR3 loop is CASSPRQGTYNEQFF. As DNA, the CDR3 is TGTGCCAGCAGCCCGCGACAGGGGACGTACAATGAGCAGTTCTTC.